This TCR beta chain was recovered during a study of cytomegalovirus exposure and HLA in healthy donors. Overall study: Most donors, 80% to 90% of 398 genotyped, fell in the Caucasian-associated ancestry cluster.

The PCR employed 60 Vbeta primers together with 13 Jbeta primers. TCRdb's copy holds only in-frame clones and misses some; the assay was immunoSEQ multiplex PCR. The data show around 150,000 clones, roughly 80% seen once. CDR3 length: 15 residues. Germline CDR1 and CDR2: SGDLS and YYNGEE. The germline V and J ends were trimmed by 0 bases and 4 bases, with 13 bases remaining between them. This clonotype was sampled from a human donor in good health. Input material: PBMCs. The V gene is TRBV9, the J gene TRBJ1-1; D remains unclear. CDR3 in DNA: TGTGCCAGCAGCGTAGAAGCCGGGAGGATCACTGAAGCTTTCTTT. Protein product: CASSVEAGRITEAFF.